Described below is a single T cell receptor beta chain sequence and its context. No antigen is known for it. This CDR3 comprises 14 residues. V dropped 5 bases and J dropped 4 bases, with 9 bases sitting between them. Germline V lookup: CDR1 MDHEN, CDR2 SYDVKM. These data originate in a study of blood T cells in healthy people across ages. Study-wide findings and caveats: Diversity estimates from one million T cells were considered underestimates. Long-lived and aged donors differed, with more naive CD4+ cells and higher diversity in the long-lived. PBMCs went unsorted, and a conclusive naive versus antigen-experienced comparison was therefore prevented. Diversity of TCR beta correlated strongly with naive T cell percentage.

Through a sample-barcoded 5' primer and a J-beta primer mix, a second PCR was run for about 6 to 11 cycles. Each CDR3 protein is one row after TCRdb ran MiXCR on the 5' RACE reads. The profile shows 920,000 or so distinct CDR3 sequences, more than 35% of them singletons. This TCR derives from a woman aged 55-70 years in good health. Sequenced: blood. This chain connects TRBV28 to TRBJ2-6; the D is unclear. In DNA, the CDR3 is TGTGCCAGCAGTACGACGAGAGGGGCCAACGTCCTGACTTTC. Amino acids: CASSTTRGANVLTF.